This T cell receptor beta chain was obtained from a study of molecular identifiers for immune sequencing clone quantification (dated by TCRdb to between 2017 and 2018). Context from the whole study: For a replicate experiment, RNA from around 20,000 or 100,000 naive CD8 T cells was divided into five aliquots, of which four were sequenced. This methods study benchmarked molecular-identifier clustering-based TCR repertoire sequencing (MIDCIRS) and TCR RNA copy counting, using CD8 T cells to do so. Overall results and qualifications from the work: Even against a background of about a million naive CD8 T cells, spiked-in Jurkat TCR RNA amounting to a single cell's worth was reported to be detectable. The naive libraries included spiked-in Jurkat TCR RNA (10 copies' worth), and this Jurkat TCR RNA is not part of the donor repertoire. About 2.9 recovered TCR RNA copies per cell were obtained by modeling, versus about 9.7 by digital PCR, implying a capture efficiency of 25% to 35%. When barcode sub-clustering was not used, chimeric consensus sequences inflated TCR diversity, with chimeras reaching as high as 47%. The sizes of highly expanded clones could end up underestimated when identical TCR molecules share a barcode. In CMV-specific effector cells, over 97% of molecules were held by clones above 20 RNA copies, whereas under 1% of molecules were held by such clones in naive cells.

The protocol used for the library was PCR. The sequencer listed for this sample is NextSeq 500. Bulk TCR libraries were prepared as previously described, using TCR primers listed in Table S5. The Qiagen AllPrep DNA/RNA kit was used to purify total RNA. Before any analysis, reads coming from multiple sequencing runs of the same library were combined into one pool. The authors' pipeline ran thus. Reads were retained only if the reads had an exact TCR constant sequence, and the retained reads were trimmed to 150 nt and grouped according to their 12-nt molecular barcodes. Reads within each barcode group were sub-clustered using a 15% Levenshtein threshold, and quality-weighted consensus sequences were constructed for each RNA molecule. Non-functional sequences were excluded, and lower-count sequences lying one edit away from another sequence were also excluded. Barcode sub-clusters with fewer than 20% of the maximum read count were removed, based on fitting two negative binomial distributions. TCRdb cleaned the public reads at Q25 with fastp, built clones with MiXCR and kept in-frame beta chains. Each entry is one CDR3 protein sequence, shown with its most common DNA and genes. These V and J calls originate from TCRdb's pipeline instead of the authors' own analysis. Here the sample has 85,000 to 130,000 distinct CDR3 sequences; around a third occur a single time. The ten largest clones take up 4% to 4.5% of the sample.

Naive CD8 T cell libraries were made from roughly 18,000 to 920,000 sorted cells using 10%, 30% or 50% of purified RNA. Naive CD8 T cells were FACS-sorted as CD8+CD4-CCR7+CD45RA+ on a BD FACSAria II into RLT Plus buffer. More than 8 TCR copies' worth of Jurkat RNA were spiked into about 19,000-1,000,000 naive CD8 T cell samples to test detection sensitivity. CD8 T cells were enriched using RosetteSep CD8+ T Cell Enrichment Cocktail and Ficoll-Paque, and the enriched cells then underwent ACK red cell lysis. As regards this clonotype: Its cognate antigen has yet to be identified. No base-level quality is on record; no much larger clone is a single base apart.

The CDR3 has 16 amino acids, counting the end cysteine and phenylalanine. Of all the DNA, just the CDR3 is kept, 48 bases in frame from base 1. Unmatched junction bases come to 4, with V trimmed by 2 bases and J by 1 base. CDR1 and CDR2, per the germline V gene, are SGHVS and FNYEAQ. Sequencing was carried out using naive CD8+ T cells from blood, with Jurkat cell RNA spiked in. The cell subset or site label on this specimen signifies: FACS-sorted CD8+CD4-CCR7+CD45RA+ naive T cells. The chain is made from TRBV7-6 and TRBJ2-2; the central 7 bases match TRBD1. The source of this sequence is a human donor in good health. Some libraries in this study had Jurkat cell RNA spiked in. The nucleotides are TGTGCCAGCAGCTTAACCCGGACAGGGAACACCGGGGAGCTGTTTTTT. Its coded protein is CASSLTRTGNTGELFF.